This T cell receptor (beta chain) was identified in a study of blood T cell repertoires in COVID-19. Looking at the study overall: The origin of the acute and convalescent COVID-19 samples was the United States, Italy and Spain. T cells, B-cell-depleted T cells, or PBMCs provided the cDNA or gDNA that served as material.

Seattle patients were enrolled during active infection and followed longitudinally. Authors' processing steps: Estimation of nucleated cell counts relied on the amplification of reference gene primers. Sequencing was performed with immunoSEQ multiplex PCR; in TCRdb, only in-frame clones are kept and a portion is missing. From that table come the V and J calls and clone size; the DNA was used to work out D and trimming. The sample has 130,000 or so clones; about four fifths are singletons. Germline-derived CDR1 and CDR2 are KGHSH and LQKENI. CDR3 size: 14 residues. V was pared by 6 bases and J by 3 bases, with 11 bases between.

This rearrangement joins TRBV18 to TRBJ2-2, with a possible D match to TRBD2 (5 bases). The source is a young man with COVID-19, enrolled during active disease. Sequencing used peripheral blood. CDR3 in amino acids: CASSSEDYTGELFF. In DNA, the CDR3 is TGTGCCAGCTCTTCGGAGGACTACACCGGGGAGCTGTTTTTT. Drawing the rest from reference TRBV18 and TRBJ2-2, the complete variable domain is NAGVMQNPRHLVRRRGQEARLRCSPMKGHSHVYWYRQLPEEGLKFMVYLQKENIIDESGMPKERFSAEFPKEGPSILRIQQVVRGDSAAYFCASSSEDYTGELFFGEGSRLTVL.